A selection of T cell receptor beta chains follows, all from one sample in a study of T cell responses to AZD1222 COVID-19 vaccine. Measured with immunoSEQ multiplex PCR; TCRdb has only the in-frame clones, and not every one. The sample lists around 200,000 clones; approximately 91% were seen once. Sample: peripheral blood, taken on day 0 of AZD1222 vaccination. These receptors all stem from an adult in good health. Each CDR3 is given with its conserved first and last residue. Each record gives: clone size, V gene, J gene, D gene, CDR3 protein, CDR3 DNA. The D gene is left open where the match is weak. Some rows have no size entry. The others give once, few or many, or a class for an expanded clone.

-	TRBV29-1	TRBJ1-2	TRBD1	CSVEEWDRAVSYTF	TGCAGCGTTGAAGAGTGGGACAGGGCTGTTAGCTACACCTTC
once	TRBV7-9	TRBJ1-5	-	CAPEGLSNQPQHF	TGTGCCCCGGAAGGTCTTAGCAATCAGCCCCAGCATTTT
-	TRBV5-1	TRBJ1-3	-	CASSLVPGLTSGNTIYF	TGCGCCAGCAGCTTGGTTCCGGGGCTTACCTCTGGAAACACCATATATTTT
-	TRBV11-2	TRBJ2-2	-	CASPEGAGELFF	TGTGCCAGCCCGGAGGGGGCCGGGGAGCTGTTTTTT
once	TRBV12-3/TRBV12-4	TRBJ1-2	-	CASSLGMSGGYTF	TGTGCCAGCAGTTTGGGGATGAGTGGTGGCTACACCTTC
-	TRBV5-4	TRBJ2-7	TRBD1	CASSLGQGVAYEQYF	TGTGCCAGCAGCTTGGGGCAGGGGGTAGCCTACGAGCAGTACTTC
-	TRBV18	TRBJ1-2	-	CASSPVLGLANYGYTF	TGTGCCAGCTCACCCGTCCTCGGATTAGCTAACTATGGCTACACCTTC
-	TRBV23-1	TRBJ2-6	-	CASSSSSCFSGANVLTF	TGCGCCAGCAGTTCATCTAGCTGCTTCTCTGGGGCCAACGTCCTGACTTTC
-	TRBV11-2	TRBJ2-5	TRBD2	CASSLLSGRASRETQYF	TGTGCCAGCAGCTTATTAAGCGGGAGGGCCTCTAGAGAGACCCAGTACTTC
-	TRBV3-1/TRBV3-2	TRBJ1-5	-	CASSQGRNSNQPQHF	TGTGCCAGCAGCCAAGGACGGAATAGCAATCAGCCCCAGCATTTT
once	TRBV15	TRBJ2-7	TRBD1	CATRTGSGYEQYF	TGTGCCACCCGGACAGGTTCGGGCTACGAGCAGTACTTC
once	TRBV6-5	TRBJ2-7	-	CASRSLFYEQYF	TGTGCCAGCAGATCGCTTTTCTACGAGCAGTACTTC
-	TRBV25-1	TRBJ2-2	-	CASSDPYSGAQGTGELFF	TGTGCCAGCAGTGACCCCTACTCAGGGGCGCAGGGTACCGGGGAGCTGTTTTTT
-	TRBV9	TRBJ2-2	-	CASSPLWVAKDTGELFF	TGTGCCAGCAGCCCCCTATGGGTGGCGAAGGACACCGGGGAGCTGTTTTTT
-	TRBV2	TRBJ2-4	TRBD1	CASRGTGVGTKNIQYF	TGTGCCAGCAGAGGGACAGGGGTGGGGACCAAAAACATTCAGTACTTC
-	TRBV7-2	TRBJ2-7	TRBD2	CASSLESPSGGRYEQYF	TGTGCCAGCAGCTTAGAGAGCCCTAGCGGGGGCCGCTACGAGCAGTACTTC
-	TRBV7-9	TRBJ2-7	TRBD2	CASSFRTSIAYEQYF	TGTGCCAGCAGCTTTCGGACTAGTATCGCCTACGAGCAGTACTTC
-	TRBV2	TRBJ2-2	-	CASSTGTLGTGELFF	TGTGCCAGCAGTACCGGGACATTGGGCACCGGGGAGCTGTTTTTT
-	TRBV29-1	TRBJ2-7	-	CSVKGRASYEQYF	TGCAGCGTTAAAGGACGTGCCTCCTACGAGCAGTACTTC
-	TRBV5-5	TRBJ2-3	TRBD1	CASSPRTGGQGTDTQYF	TGTGCCAGCAGCCCGCGAACAGGGGGCCAGGGCACAGATACGCAGTATTTT
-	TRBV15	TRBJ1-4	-	CATSRGALKEKLFF	TGTGCCACCAGCAGAGGAGCATTGAAAGAAAAACTGTTTTTT
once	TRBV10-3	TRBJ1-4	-	CAISGEFDEKLFF	TGTGCCATCAGTGGGGAGTTTGATGAAAAACTGTTTTTT
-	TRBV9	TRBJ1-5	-	CASSEGFGTSNQPQHF	TGTGCCAGCAGCGAGGGGTTCGGGACAAGCAATCAGCCCCAGCATTTT
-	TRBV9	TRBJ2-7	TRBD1	CASSVGGTGYEQYF	TGTGCCAGCAGCGTAGGAGGGACAGGGTACGAGCAGTACTTC
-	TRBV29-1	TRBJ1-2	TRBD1	CSVETGGDGYTF	TGCAGCGTTGAGACAGGGGGCGATGGCTACACCTTC
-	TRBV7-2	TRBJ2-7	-	CASSLEAGASYEQYF	TGTGCCAGCAGCTTAGAAGCAGGGGCGAGCTACGAGCAGTACTTC
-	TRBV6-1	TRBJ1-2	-	CAGRGGPYGYTF	TGTGCCGGTCGAGGGGGTCCCTATGGCTACACCTTC
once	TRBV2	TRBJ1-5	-	CATRAGGGGQPQHF	TGTGCCACTAGGGCGGGGGGAGGTGGTCAGCCCCAGCATTTT
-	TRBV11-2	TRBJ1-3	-	CASSSITRWKGRTGNTIYF	TGTGCCAGCAGCTCCATTACCCGTTGGAAGGGGAGGACTGGAAACACCATATATTTT
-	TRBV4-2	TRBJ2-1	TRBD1	CASSQDVGTGYREQFF	TGTGCCAGCAGCCAAGATGTCGGGACAGGGTACCGTGAGCAGTTCTTC
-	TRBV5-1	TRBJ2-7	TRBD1	CASSLQGGTGTYEQYF	TGCGCCAGCAGCTTGCAGGGCGGGACAGGGACCTACGAGCAGTACTTC
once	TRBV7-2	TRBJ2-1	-	CASSLKGQNRGEQFF	TGTGCCAGCAGCTTAAAAGGACAGAACCGGGGTGAGCAGTTCTTC
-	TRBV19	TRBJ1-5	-	CASSIRKVSGQPQHF	TGTGCCAGTAGTATACGAAAGGTTAGCGGTCAGCCCCAGCATTTT
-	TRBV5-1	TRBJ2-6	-	CASSIVSSGSGANVLTF	TGCGCCAGCAGCATTGTCTCGAGCGGCTCTGGGGCCAACGTCCTGACTTTC
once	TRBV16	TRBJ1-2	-	CATPTTGADDGYTF	TGTGCCACTCCCACAACTGGGGCAGACGATGGCTACACCTTC
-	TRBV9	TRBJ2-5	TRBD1	CASSVDPPGTGRETQYF	TGTGCCAGCAGCGTAGATCCACCCGGGACAGGGCGGGAGACCCAGTACTTC
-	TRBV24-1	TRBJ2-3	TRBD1	CATSDRQGESTDTQYF	TGTGCCACCAGTGACCGACAGGGGGAATCCACAGATACGCAGTATTTT
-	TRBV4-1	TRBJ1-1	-	CASSQFFSSEAFF	TGCGCCAGCAGCCAATTTTTCTCCTCTGAAGCTTTCTTT
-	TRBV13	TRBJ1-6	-	CASSLSSGADSPLHF	TGTGCCAGCAGCTTATCTTCCGGGGCGGATTCACCCCTCCACTTT
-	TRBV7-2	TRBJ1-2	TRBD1	CASSLDRDPYGYTF	TGTGCCAGCAGCTTGGACAGGGATCCTTATGGCTACACCTTC
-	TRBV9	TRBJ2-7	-	CASSSTSYEQYF	TGTGCCAGCAGCTCCACATCCTACGAGCAGTACTTC
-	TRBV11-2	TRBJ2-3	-	CASSLRLDGLTDTQYF	TGTGCCAGCAGCTTACGCCTCGACGGGCTCACAGATACGCAGTATTTT
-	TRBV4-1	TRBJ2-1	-	CASSQRENLNEQFF	TGCGCCAGCAGCCAACGGGAGAATCTGAATGAGCAGTTCTTC
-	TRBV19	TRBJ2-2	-	CASSIWGSPDRTPGELFF	TGTGCCAGTAGTATATGGGGCAGCCCGGACCGCACCCCCGGGGAGCTGTTTTTT
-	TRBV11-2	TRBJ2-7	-	CASSVSYEQYF	TGTGCCAGCAGCGTAAGCTACGAGCAGTACTTC
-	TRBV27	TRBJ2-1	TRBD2	CASSLAGGSYEQFF	TGTGCCAGCAGTCTAGCGGGAGGCTCATATGAGCAGTTCTTC
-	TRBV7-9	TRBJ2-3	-	CASSLYGSTDTQYF	TGTGCCAGCAGCTTATACGGGAGCACAGATACGCAGTATTTT
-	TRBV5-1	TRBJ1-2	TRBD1	CASRRPFDRGANYGYTF	TGCGCCAGCAGAAGGCCCTTCGACAGGGGTGCTAACTATGGCTACACCTTC
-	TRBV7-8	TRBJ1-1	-	CASSLGAANTEAFF	TGTGCCAGCAGCTTAGGAGCGGCGAACACTGAAGCTTTCTTT
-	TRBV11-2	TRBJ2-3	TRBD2	CASSSTKRGTSTDTQYF	TGTGCCAGCAGTTCTACAAAGCGGGGAACTAGCACAGATACGCAGTATTTT
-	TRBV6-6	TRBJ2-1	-	CASSYYWGEVRGEQFF	TGTGCCAGCAGTTACTATTGGGGGGAAGTACGCGGTGAGCAGTTCTTC